This TCR beta chain emerged from a study of a mutant IDH1 vaccine in newly diagnosed glioma (dated by TCRdb to the early 2020s). Context from the whole study: In the chemotherapy-containing groups, vaccination started alongside temozolomide cycles, whereas in patients who had radiotherapy alone it started 4-6 weeks after radiotherapy. Longitudinal TCRB deep sequencing was performed for 20 to 25 treated patients wherever samples were available for exploratory analyses. Prior to enrollment, patients had been given standard therapy consisting of radiotherapy alone, temozolomide alone, or radiochemotherapy with temozolomide, with the combination given to most patients. Peripheral blood samples were drawn at six visits, namely V03 (baseline), V05, V07, V10, V12 and V13. Visit V12 was the week-35 safety follow-up and visit V13 was the week-47 end of study. Of the roughly 33 treated patients, approximately 62% were male and 37.5% were female, and the mean age was around 40 years.

The time point label, read with the paper, signifies: week 47, end of study. A 20-mer mutant IDH1 peptide at 300 micrograms in Montanide made up each vaccine dose, which was injected subcutaneously together with topical imiquimod. Across visits V03 through V10, patients got a total of eight vaccinations, given in weeks 1, 3, 5, 7, 11, 15, 19 and 23. All donors had newly diagnosed IDH1-mutant astrocytomas of WHO grade 3 or 4 that showed loss of nuclear ATRX. The samples were drawn from NOA16, a multicentre, single-arm, open-label phase I trial in Germany that tested a mutant IDH1 peptide vaccine in humans for the first time. Genomic DNA for TCRB sequencing was isolated from EDTA blood with the DNeasy Blood and Tissue Kit. This clone showed up just a few times. The antigen it binds to is not known. No much larger clone is present one base from it, and per-base qualities are unavailable. What the authors observed across the whole study: Availability determined which PBMC samples were chosen for TCRB deep sequencing. No apparent relationship was observed between pseudoprogression and alterations in the top peripheral T cell clonotypes detected by TCRB sequencing. It was noted by the authors that analyses of patient blood samples could not be reproduced owing to sample limitations. Vaccine-induced immune responses across multiple MHC alleles were detected in about 93% of patients.

Receptor amplification or capture employed the immunoSEQ multiplex PCR assay. Rearranged TCR beta chain sequences were amplified using the hsTCRB Kit according to the manufacturer's protocol. Sequencing of TCRB libraries was carried out on an Illumina MiSeq. Per the authors' processing: Demultiplexing, trimming and gene mapping were performed with the kit vendor's proprietary platform. Here the immuneACCESS table is served through TCRdb, limited to in-frame sequences with V and J called. Missing clones are a known gap in these copies; in checked studies unresolved V genes cover under half, and the rest lacks a known reason. V, J and clone size are taken as reported in that table, and D and trimming were inferred from the DNA itself. The sample profile shows about 35,000 clones; about 83% of them were found once. The ten most abundant clones make up about 11% of the sample. This clonotype originated in a woman aged 25 to 45 with glioma. The input for sequencing was PBMCs, taken from a glioma patient whose treatment included an IDH1 peptide vaccine.

The CDR3 region reads CASSHRGRNTEAFF. The nucleotides read TGTGCCAGTAGCCACAGGGGAAGGAACACTGAAGCTTTCTTT. The rearranged segments are TRBV19 and TRBJ1-1, with TRBD1 matching 7 junction bases. From a lookup of the germline V gene (reference sequence), CDR1 and CDR2 are LNHDA and SQIVND. V and J are trimmed by 6 bases and 1 base, and the gene matches miss 5 bases of the junction. From its cysteine to its phenylalanine, the CDR3 spans 14 amino acids. Only the CDR3 part of the read is kept: 42 bases, read in frame from the first base.